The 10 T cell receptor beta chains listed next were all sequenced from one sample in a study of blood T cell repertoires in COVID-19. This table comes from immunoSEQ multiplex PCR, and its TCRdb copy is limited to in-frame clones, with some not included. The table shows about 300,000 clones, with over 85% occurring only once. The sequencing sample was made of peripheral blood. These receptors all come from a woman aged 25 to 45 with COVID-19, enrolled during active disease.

CDR3 DNA: TGTGCCAGCAGTCGGGCCGGGGGGCTTGGAGGTTCGAACACTGAAGCTTTCTTT. Translation gives CASSRAGGLGGSNTEAFF. This chain connects TRBV6-2 or TRBV6-3 to TRBJ1-1, with D maybe TRBD1 (6 bases). With 5 bases removed from V and 1 base from J, the gap between germline ends came to 23 bases. The CDR3 covers 18 residues. CDR1 is MNHEY and CDR2 is SVGEGT in the germline V gene.

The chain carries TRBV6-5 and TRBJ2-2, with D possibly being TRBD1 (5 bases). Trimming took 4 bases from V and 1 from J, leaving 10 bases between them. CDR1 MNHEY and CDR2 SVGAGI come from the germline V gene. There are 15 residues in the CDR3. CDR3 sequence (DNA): TGTGCCAGCAGTTCGGGCAGGGTGAACACCGGGGAGCTGTTTTTT. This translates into CASSSGRVNTGELFF.

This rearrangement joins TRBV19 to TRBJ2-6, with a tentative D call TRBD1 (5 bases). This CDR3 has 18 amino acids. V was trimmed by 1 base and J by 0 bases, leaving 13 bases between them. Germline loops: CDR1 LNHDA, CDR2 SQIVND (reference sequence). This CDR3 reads CASSIGGRAHSGANVLTF. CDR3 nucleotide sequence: TGTGCCAGTAGTATAGGGGGCAGGGCCCACTCTGGGGCCAACGTCCTGACTTTC.

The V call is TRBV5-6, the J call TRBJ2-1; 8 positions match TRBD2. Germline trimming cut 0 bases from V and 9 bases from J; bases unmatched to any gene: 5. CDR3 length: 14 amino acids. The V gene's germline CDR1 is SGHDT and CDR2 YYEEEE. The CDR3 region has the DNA TGTGCCAGCAGCTTGGGACTAGCGTTTGGTGAGCAGTTCTTC. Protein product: CASSLGLAFGEQFF. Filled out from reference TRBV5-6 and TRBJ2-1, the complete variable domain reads DAGVTQSPTHLIKTRGQQVTLRCSPKSGHDTVSWYQQALGQGPQFIFQYYEEEERQRGNFPDRFSGHQFPNYSSELNVNALLLGDSALYLCASSLGLAFGEQFFGPGTRLTVL.

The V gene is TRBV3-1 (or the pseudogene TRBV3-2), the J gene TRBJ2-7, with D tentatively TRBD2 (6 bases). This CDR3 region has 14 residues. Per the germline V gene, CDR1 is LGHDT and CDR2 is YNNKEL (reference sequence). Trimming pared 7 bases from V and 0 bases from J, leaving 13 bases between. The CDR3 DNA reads TGTGCCAGCAAAAAGGGAGGTACCTCCTACGAGCAGTACTTC. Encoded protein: CASKKGGTSYEQYF.

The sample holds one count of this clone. The CDR3 reads CASSPGVAVQETQYF. The CDR3, as DNA: TGCGCCAGCAGCCCGGGGGTGGCGGTACAAGAGACCCAGTACTTC. The chain couples TRBV5-1 to TRBJ2-5; weak D call: TRBD2 (6 bases). Looked up from germline, CDR1 is SGHRS and CDR2 is YFSETQ. CDR3 size: 15 residues. Trimming pared 4 bases from V and 2 bases from J, leaving 15 bases between.

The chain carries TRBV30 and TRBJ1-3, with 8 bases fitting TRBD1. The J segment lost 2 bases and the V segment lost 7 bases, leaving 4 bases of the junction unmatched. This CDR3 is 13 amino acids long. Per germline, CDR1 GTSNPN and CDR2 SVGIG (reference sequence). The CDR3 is CALQGGTGNTIYF. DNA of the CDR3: TGTGCCTTACAGGGGGGGACTGGAAACACCATATATTTT. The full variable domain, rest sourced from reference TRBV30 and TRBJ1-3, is SQTIHQWPATLVQPVGSPLSLECTVEGTSNPNLYWYRQAAGRGLQLLFYSVGIGQISSEVPQNLSASRPQDRQFILSSKKLLLSDSGFYLCALQGGTGNTIYFGEGSWLTVV.

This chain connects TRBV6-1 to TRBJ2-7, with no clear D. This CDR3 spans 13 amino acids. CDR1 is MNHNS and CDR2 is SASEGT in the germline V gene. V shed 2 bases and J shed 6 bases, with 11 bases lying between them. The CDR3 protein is CASSELARSEQYV. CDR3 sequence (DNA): TGTGCCAGCAGTGAATTGGCTAGGAGCGAGCAGTACGTC.

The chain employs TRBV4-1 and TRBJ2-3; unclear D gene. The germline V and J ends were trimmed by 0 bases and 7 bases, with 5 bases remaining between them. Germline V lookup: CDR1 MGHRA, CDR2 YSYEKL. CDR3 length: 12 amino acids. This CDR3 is CASSQDVYTQYF. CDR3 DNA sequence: TGCGCCAGCAGCCAAGACGTGTATACGCAGTATTTT.

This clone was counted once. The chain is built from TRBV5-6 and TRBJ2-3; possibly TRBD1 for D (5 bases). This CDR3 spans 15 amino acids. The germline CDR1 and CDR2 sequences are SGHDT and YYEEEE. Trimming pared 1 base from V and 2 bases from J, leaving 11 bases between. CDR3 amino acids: CASSLIGEDTDTQYF. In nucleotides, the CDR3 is TGTGCCAGCAGCTTGATAGGGGAAGACACAGATACGCAGTATTTT.